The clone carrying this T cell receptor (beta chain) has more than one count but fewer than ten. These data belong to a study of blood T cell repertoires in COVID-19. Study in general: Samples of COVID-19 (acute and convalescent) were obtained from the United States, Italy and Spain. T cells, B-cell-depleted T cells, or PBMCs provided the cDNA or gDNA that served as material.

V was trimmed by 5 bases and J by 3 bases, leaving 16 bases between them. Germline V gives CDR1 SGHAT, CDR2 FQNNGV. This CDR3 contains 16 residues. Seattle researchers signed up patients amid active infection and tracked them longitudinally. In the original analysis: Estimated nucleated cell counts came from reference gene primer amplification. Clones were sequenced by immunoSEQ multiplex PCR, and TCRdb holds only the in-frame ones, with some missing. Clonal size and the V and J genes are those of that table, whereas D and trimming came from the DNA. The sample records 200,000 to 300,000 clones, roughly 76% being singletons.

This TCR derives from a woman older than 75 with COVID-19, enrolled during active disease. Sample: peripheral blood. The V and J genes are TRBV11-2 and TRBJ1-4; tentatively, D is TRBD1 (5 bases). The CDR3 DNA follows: TGTGCCAGCAGCCCGTATGGGGCGCGAGCTAATGAAAAACTGTTTTTT. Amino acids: CASSPYGARANEKLFF.